This entry lists 2 T cell receptor beta chains sequenced from one sample in a study of cytomegalovirus exposure and HLA in healthy donors (dated by TCRdb to the late 2010s). The library came from the immunoSEQ multiplex PCR assay. A mixture of 60 forward primers for TCR Vbeta segments and 13 reverse primers for TCR Jbeta segments was used in the multiplex PCR. Here the immuneACCESS table is served through TCRdb, limited to in-frame sequences with V and J called. Missing clones are a known gap in these copies; in checked studies unresolved V genes cover under half, and the rest lacks a known reason. This sample has roughly 78,000 clones in its table, and about 66% of those were observed once. The ten largest account for less than 25% of the sample. The sequenced sample consisted of PBMCs. These receptors originate from a man aged 35 to 55 in good health and CMV-seropositive.

This clone was counted between two and nine times. The chain joins TRBV6-5 to TRBJ2-7, with a weak D call TRBD1 (6 bases). The V end was cut by 6 bases, the J end by 7 bases, with 13 bases between. The CDR3 length is 12 residues. The germline V gene has CDR1 MNHEY and CDR2 SVGAGI. The CDR3 here is CASSLGAWEQYF. The CDR3 DNA reads TGTGCCAGCAGCTTGGGGGCGTGGGAGCAGTACTTC.

This clone occurred a few times. This chain uses TRBV5-4 with TRBJ1-2; weak D call: TRBD1 (6 bases). The CDR3 runs to 15 residues. V gave up 4 bases and J gave up 0 bases, with 13 bases separating them. Germline lookup yields CDR1 SGHNT and CDR2 YYREEE (reference sequence). CDR3 protein: CASSNGGAANYGYTF. The CDR3 DNA reads TGTGCCAGCAGCAATGGGGGGGCGGCTAACTATGGCTACACCTTC.